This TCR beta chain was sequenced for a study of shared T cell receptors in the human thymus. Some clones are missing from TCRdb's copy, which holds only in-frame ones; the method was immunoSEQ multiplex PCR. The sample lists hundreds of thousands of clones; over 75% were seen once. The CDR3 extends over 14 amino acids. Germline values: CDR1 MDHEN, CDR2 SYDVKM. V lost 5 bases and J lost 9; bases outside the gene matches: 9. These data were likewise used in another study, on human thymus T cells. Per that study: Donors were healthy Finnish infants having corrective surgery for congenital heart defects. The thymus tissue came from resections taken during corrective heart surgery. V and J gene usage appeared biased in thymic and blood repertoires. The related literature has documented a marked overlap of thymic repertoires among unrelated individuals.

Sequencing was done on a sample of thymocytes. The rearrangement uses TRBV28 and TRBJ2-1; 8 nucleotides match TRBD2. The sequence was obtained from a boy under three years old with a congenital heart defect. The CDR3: CASSPQRERSEQFF. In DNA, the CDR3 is TGTGCCAGCAGTCCGCAGCGGGAGAGGAGTGAGCAGTTCTTC. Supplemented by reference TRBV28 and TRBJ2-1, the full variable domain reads DVKVTQSSRYLVKRTGEKVFLECVQDMDHENMFWYRQDPGLGLRLIYFSYDVKMKEKGDIPEGYSVSREKKERFSLILESASTNQTSMYLCASSPQRERSEQFFGPGTRLTVL.